Presented here are 7 T cell receptor beta chains from one specimen sequenced in a study of post-analysis software for immune sequencing data (dated by TCRdb to between 2014 and 2017). Overall study results and their limits: Patients showed significantly higher frequencies than controls for a handful of TRBV segments, among them TRBV5-6, TRBV5-1 and TRBV20-1.

The method was PCR. Sequencing relied on an Illumina HiSeq 2500. Unique molecular identifiers were incorporated into TCR beta cDNA libraries to reduce PCR and sequencing biases. TCRdb handled the public reads itself, with Q25 trimming in fastp and clone calling in MiXCR, and kept productive beta chains. Rows matching on CDR3 protein sequence are summarized as one entry with the most common DNA and genes. The sample records approximately 660,000 distinct CDR3 sequences, roughly three fifths of which are singletons. Around 11% of the sample is held by the ten biggest clonotypes. Their target antigens are unknown. Sequenced material: blood. The receptors here all came from a girl aged 2 to 10 with multiple sclerosis.

The genes are TRBV25-1 and TRBJ1-2; D is ambiguous. Germline-derived CDR1 and CDR2 are MGHDK and SYGVNS. V was trimmed by 4 bases and J by 5 bases, leaving 14 bases between them. The CDR3 totals 14 residues. The CDR3 sequence is CASSASEWVYGYTF. CDR3 in DNA: TGTGCCAGCAGTGCCTCCGAGTGGGTGTATGGCTACACCTTC.

The chain employs TRBV20-1 and TRBJ1-5; D is undetermined. The CDR3 length is 14 residues. Germline CDR1 reads DFQATT; CDR2 reads SNEGSKA (reference sequence). V was clipped by 3 bases and J by 2 bases, with 11 bases between them. The chain's CDR3 is CSASNPQRNQPQHF. The CDR3 bases are TGCAGTGCTAGTAACCCGCAGCGCAATCAGCCCCAGCATTTT.

The chain couples TRBV6-2 or TRBV6-3 to TRBJ2-6; a possible D gene is TRBD2 (6 bases). The germline V and J ends were trimmed by 5 bases and 0 bases, with 14 bases remaining between them. The CDR3 contains 17 residues. Germline V lookup: CDR1 MNHEY, CDR2 SVGEGT. CDR3 DNA sequence: TGTGCCAGCAGTCCCTACCGGGGGATCTCTGGGGCCAACGTCCTGACTTTC. It encodes CASSPYRGISGANVLTF.

This chain links TRBV20-1 with TRBJ1-2; D not resolved. This CDR3 comprises 14 residues. The germline V and J ends were trimmed by 3 bases and 8 bases, with 19 bases remaining between them. The germline CDR1 and CDR2 sequences are DFQATT and SNEGSKA (reference sequence). The CDR3 nucleotides read TGCAGTGCTAGTAGGGTCAGGAGGGAGTGGGGCTACACCTTC. It is translated as CSASRVRREWGYTF.

This clonotype was seen just once. This CDR3 is CAWSKGLAGGGGQETQYF. The CDR3 region has the DNA TGTGCCTGGAGCAAGGGACTAGCGGGAGGAGGGGGCCAAGAGACCCAGTACTTC. J is TRBJ2-5 and V is TRBV30, with 15 bases aligning to TRBD2. The V segment lost 3 bases and the J segment 1 base; nucleotides outside the gene matches: 9. The CDR3 length is 18 residues. Germline loops: CDR1 GTSNPN, CDR2 SVGIG (reference sequence).

The chain carries TRBV29-1 and TRBJ1-2; unclear D gene. Germline values: CDR1 SQVTM, CDR2 ANQGSEA. V was cut by 3 bases and J by 0 bases, with 11 bases left in between. The CDR3 runs 14 residues. The CDR3 sequence is CSVEAGDTNYGYTF. The CDR3 nucleotides are TGCAGCGTTGAGGCCGGGGATACTAACTATGGCTACACCTTC. Looking up the rest from reference TRBV29-1 and TRBJ1-2 gives the full variable domain: SAVISQKPSRDICQRGTSLTIQCQVDSQVTMMFWYRQQPGQSLTLIATANQGSEATYESGFVIDKFPISRPNLTFSTLTVSNMSPEDSSIYLCSVEAGDTNYGYTFGSGTRLTVV.

The chain recombines TRBV20-1 with TRBJ2-3; weak D call: TRBD2 (6 bases). Germline CDR1 is DFQATT and CDR2 is SNEGSKA (reference sequence). This CDR3 contains 15 residues. V lost 1 base to trimming and J lost 4 bases, with 15 bases between them. Written as DNA, the CDR3 is TGCAGTGCTAGAGGGAGTAGAGGGAGGCCAGATACGCAGTATTTT. It is translated as CSARGSRGRPDTQYF.